This T cell receptor beta chain comes out of a study of T cells after yellow fever vaccination. Study background: Where fractions had low cell numbers, libraries were prepared from them with the SMART-Seq v4 Ultra Low Input RNA kit.

Germline V gene sequence: CDR1 SNHLY, CDR2 FYNNEI. V lost 7 bases and J lost 7; bases outside the gene matches: 8. CDR3 length equals 13 residues. 5'RACE template switching added a universal primer site and UMIs to TCR cDNA. TCRdb re-called the 5' RACE reads through MiXCR, storing one row per CDR3 protein. The sample lists about 74,000 distinct CDR3 sequences, more than 5.5% seen once, with about 32% in the top ten. On this clonotype: Its specificity is unknown.

Findings and limits, study-wide: Clones that expanded after primary vaccination mostly reappeared after the booster (roughly 97% CD4, 70% to 90% CD8).

The clonotype comes from a man in his late teens or twenties who received the YFV17D yellow fever vaccine. The sample was CD8+ T cells sorted from PBMCs, taken 5 days after the first yellow fever vaccination. This rearrangement joins TRBV2 to TRBJ2-7, with TRBD2 matching over 9 bases. The CDR3 sequence: CASNLAGRWEQYF. The CDR3 bases are TGTGCCAGCAACCTAGCGGGGAGATGGGAGCAGTACTTC.